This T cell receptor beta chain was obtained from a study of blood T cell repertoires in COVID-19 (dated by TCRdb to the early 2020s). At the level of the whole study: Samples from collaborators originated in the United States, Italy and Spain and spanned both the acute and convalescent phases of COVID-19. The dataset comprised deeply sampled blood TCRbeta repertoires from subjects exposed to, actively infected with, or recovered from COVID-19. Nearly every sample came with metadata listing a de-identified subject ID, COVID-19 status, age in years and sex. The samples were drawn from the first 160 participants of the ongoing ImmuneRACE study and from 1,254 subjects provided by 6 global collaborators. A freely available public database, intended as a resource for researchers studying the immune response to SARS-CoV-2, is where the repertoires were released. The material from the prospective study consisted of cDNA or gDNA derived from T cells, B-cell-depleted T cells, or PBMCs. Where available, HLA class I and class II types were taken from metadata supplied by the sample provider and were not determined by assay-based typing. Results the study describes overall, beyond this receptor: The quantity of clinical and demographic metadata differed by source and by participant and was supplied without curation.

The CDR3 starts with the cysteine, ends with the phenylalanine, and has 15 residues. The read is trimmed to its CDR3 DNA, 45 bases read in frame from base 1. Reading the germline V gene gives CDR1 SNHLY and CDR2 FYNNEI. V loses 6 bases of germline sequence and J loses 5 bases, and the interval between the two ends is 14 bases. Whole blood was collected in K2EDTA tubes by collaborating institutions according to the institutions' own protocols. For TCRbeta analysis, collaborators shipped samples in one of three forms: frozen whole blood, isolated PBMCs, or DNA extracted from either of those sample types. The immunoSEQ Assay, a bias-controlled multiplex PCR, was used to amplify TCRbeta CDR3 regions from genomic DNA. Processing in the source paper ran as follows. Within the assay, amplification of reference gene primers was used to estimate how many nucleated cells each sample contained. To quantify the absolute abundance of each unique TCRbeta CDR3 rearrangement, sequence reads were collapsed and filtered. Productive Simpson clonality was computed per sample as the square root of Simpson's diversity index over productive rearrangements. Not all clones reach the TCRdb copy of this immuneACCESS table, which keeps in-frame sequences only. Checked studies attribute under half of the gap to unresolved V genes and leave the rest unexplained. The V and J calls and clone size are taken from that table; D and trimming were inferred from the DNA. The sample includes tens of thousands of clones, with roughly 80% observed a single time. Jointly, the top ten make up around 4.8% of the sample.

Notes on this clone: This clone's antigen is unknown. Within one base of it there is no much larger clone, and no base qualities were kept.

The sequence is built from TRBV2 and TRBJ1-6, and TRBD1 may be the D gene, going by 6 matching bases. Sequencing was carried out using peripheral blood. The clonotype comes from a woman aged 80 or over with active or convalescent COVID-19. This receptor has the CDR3 CASRDLTGNNSPLHF. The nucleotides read TGTGCCAGCAGGGACTTGACAGGAAATAATTCACCCCTCCACTTT.